The T cell receptor (beta chain) described here comes from a study of blood T cell repertoires in COVID-19. Study context: Researchers got acute and convalescent COVID-19 samples from the United States, Italy and Spain.

In the source study's methods: Counts of nucleated cells, estimated from reference gene primer amplification, were obtained. The method was immunoSEQ multiplex PCR; TCRdb's version includes in-frame clones alone and lacks a portion of them. The V and J calls and clone size come from that table; D and trimming were worked out from the DNA. The profile shows 130,000 to 150,000 clones, over 85% of them singletons. The CDR3 sequence is 13 residues long. CDR1 is SGHAT and CDR2 is FQDESV in the germline V gene (reference sequence). Trimming cost V 3 bases and J 9 bases; bases outside gene matches: 6. Source material: peripheral blood. The TCR originated in a human donor in a cohort sampled during active COVID-19. J is TRBJ2-7 and V is TRBV11-1; 9 bases are a match to TRBD2. Written as DNA, the CDR3 is TGTGCCAGCAGCTTGTCGCGGGGGGGCGTGCAGTACTTC. Its translation is CASSLSRGGVQYF.